Following are 30 T cell receptor beta chains from one sample sequenced in a study of T-cell memory formation after mild COVID-19. MiXCR, run by TCRdb on the 5' RACE reads, gives a single entry per CDR3 protein. Here the sample spans approximately 480,000 distinct CDR3 sequences, about 20% being singletons. The sample comprised PBMCs or a T cell subset sorted from them (not recorded which). The origin of the receptors is an adult woman who had mild COVID-19 (a few samples of this study predate the infection). Cell type and time point are not known.

V is TRBV7-8 and J is TRBJ2-1; 8 bases are shared with TRBD2. The germline CDR1 and CDR2 sequences are SGHVS and FQNEAQ. The CDR3 is 16 residues long. J lost 0 bases, V lost 5 bases, and 6 bases had no gene match. This chain's CDR3 is CASSPERGPSYNEQFF. CDR3 coding DNA: TGTGCCAGCAGCCCGGAGCGGGGGCCCTCCTACAATGAGCAGTTCTTC.

This chain joins TRBV9 and TRBJ2-4; 7 nucleotides match TRBD2. The CDR3 extends over 14 amino acids. Losses at the gene ends were 0 bases for V and 7 bases for J; bases not matched to a gene: 4. Per germline, CDR1 SGDLS and CDR2 YYNGEE. In nucleotides, the CDR3 is TGTGCCAGCAGCGTAGACGGGGGAGGGAACATTCAGTACTTC. Residues: CASSVDGGGNIQYF.

This clonotype was found a few times. At one of its ends the junction is not consistent with the germline gene, which may arise from a read error. This sequence joins TRBV25-1 and TRBJ2-7; D unclear. The CDR3 loop spans 9 amino acids. Per germline, CDR1 MGHDK and CDR2 SYGVNS. This CDR3 is CASICLPSF. The CDR3 DNA follows: TGTGCCAGCATATGTCTTCCATCCTTC.

This clonotype was observed a few times. The chain couples TRBV6-5 to TRBJ1-4; 8 bases map to TRBD1. V trimming: 6 bases; J trimming: 11 bases; junction bases outside the gene matches: 5. The CDR3 totals 12 residues. Germline lookup yields CDR1 MNHEY and CDR2 SVGAGI. The DNA of the CDR3 is TGTGCCAGCAGCCCTAACAGGGGGAAACTGTTTTTT. Its translation is CASSPNRGKLFF.

In this sample, this clonotype turned up a few times. V gene TRBV11-2 combines with J gene TRBJ2-1; 12 nucleotides agree with TRBD2. Looked up from germline, CDR1 is SGHAT and CDR2 is FQNNGV. Trimming took 1 base from V and 5 from J; bases not matched to a gene: 3. The CDR3 contains 16 residues. For the CDR3, the DNA is TGTGCCAGCAGCTTAGGGGGACTAGCGGGTCACAATGAGCAGTTCTTC. Amino acids: CASSLGGLAGHNEQFF. The entire variable domain, with the rest obtained from reference TRBV11-2 and TRBJ2-1, is as follows: EAGVAQSPRYKIIEKRQSVAFWCNPISGHATLYWYQQILGQGPKLLIQFQNNGVVDDSQLPKDRFSAERLKGVDSTLKIQPAKLEDSAVYLCASSLGGLAGHNEQFFGPGTRLTVL.

V gene TRBV29-1 combines with J gene TRBJ2-3, with 9 positions matching TRBD1. Germline-derived CDR1 and CDR2 are SQVTM and ANQGSEA. V lost 4 bases, J lost 4 bases, and 6 bases stayed unmatched. The CDR3 spans 14 residues. CDR3 loop: CSVGQGVKSDTQYF. The DNA for the CDR3 is TGCAGCGTTGGACAGGGGGTAAAATCAGATACGCAGTATTTT.

This clonotype appeared many times. The gene calls are TRBV10-3 and TRBJ2-1; no definite D call. The V gene lost 0 bases and the J gene lost 8 bases, with 8 bases spanning the gap. CDR3 length: 13 residues. Germline CDR1 ENHRY, CDR2 SYGVKD. The DNA for the CDR3 is TGTGCCATCAGTGAGTCGATGGGGTATGAGCAGTTCTTC. Amino acid sequence: CAISESMGYEQFF.

This clonotype was seen more than once but under ten times. V gene TRBV6-6 combines with J gene TRBJ2-5; perhaps TRBD1 as D (6 bases). Germline assignment: CDR1 MNHNY and CDR2 SVGAGI (reference sequence). V was pared by 6 bases and J by 1 base, with 12 bases between. CDR3 length: 14 residues. CDR3 amino acids: CASRATGTQETQYF. The DNA for the CDR3 is TGTGCCAGCAGAGCGACAGGCACCCAAGAGACCCAGTACTTC.

This rearrangement joins TRBV20-1 to TRBJ2-3, with D possibly TRBD2 on 6 matching bases. CDR1 is DFQATT and CDR2 is SNEGSKA in the germline V gene (reference sequence). V was trimmed by 5 bases and J by 3 bases, leaving 21 bases between them. The CDR3 totals 16 residues. This CDR3 is CSAHWRGEGVTDTQYF. The CDR3, as DNA: TGCAGTGCTCATTGGAGGGGAGAAGGTGTTACAGATACGCAGTATTTT.

This clonotype was seen a handful of times. V usage is TRBV6-1 and J usage is TRBJ2-7; 7 nucleotides line up with TRBD1. The CDR3 is 16 amino acids. Germline CDR1 MNHNS, CDR2 SASEGT. After removal of 5 bases from V and 0 bases from J, the junction contained 10 bases not matched to a gene. Written as DNA, the CDR3 is TGTGCCAGCAGTCCGTGGACAGGATTGGGCTCCTACGAGCAGTACTTC. Its translation is CASSPWTGLGSYEQYF.

Here the CDR3 DNA reads TGTGCCAGCAGCCCGTCCCGGGACAGAATAGCTGAAGCTTTCTTT. Amino acid sequence: CASSPSRDRIAEAFF. The J gene is TRBJ1-1, the V gene TRBV7-2, with TRBD1 matching over 7 bases. Germline V gene data show CDR1 as SGHTA and CDR2 as FQGNSA. With V trimmed by 5 bases and J by 6 bases, 12 bases remained unmatched. CDR3 length: 15 amino acids.

The V gene is TRBV5-4, the J gene TRBJ2-5; perhaps TRBD1 as D (6 bases). The CDR3 length is 15 residues. V was clipped by 1 base and J by 5 bases, with 15 bases between them. Germline lookup yields CDR1 SGHNT and CDR2 YYREEE (reference sequence). The CDR3 coding sequence is TGTGCCAGCAGCTTGAATACTCAGGGGACGGAGACCCAGTACTTC. Protein: CASSLNTQGTETQYF.

The chain carries TRBV12-3 or TRBV12-4 and TRBJ2-2; TRBD2 is a possible D gene (5 bases). The CDR3 spans 14 residues. The V and J ends lost 3 bases and 3 bases respectively, with 8 bases between them. CDR3 in amino acids: CASSFLRDTGELFF. In DNA, the CDR3 is TGTGCCAGCAGTTTCCTGAGGGACACCGGGGAGCTGTTTTTT.

This clonotype was counted once. V gene TRBV5-1 combines with J gene TRBJ1-4, with 8 bases aligning to TRBD1. Germline values: CDR1 SGHRS, CDR2 YFSETQ. This CDR3 spans 14 amino acids. V shed 4 bases and J 12 bases; nucleotides not matched to a gene: 11. CDR3 DNA: TGCGCCAGCAGCCCTGGGACAGGACCGAAAGAACTGTTTTTT. It encodes CASSPGTGPKELFF. Full variable domain (rest looked up from reference TRBV5-1 and TRBJ1-4): KAGVTQTPRYLIKTRGQQVTLSCSPISGHRSVSWYQQTPGQGLQFLFEYFSETQRNKGNFPGRFSGRQFSNSRSEMNVSTLELGDSALYLCASSPGTGPKELFFGSGTQLSVL.

In its sample, this clonotype was seen a few times. The genes are TRBV2 and TRBJ2-2, with D unclear. The CDR3 totals 15 residues. Germline-derived CDR1 and CDR2 are SNHLY and FYNNEI. Trimming removed 4 bases from V and 6 bases from J, with 15 bases in between. This chain's CDR3 is CASSVARTAAGELFF. CDR3 bases: TGTGCCAGCAGTGTTGCCAGGACGGCTGCCGGGGAGCTGTTTTTT.

This rearrangement joins TRBV5-1 to TRBJ2-2, with TRBD1 as a possible D gene (5 bases). V lost 0 bases and J 1 base, leaving 7 bases between the germline ends. CDR1 is SGHRS and CDR2 is YFSETQ in the germline V gene. CDR3 length equals 15 residues. The chain's CDR3 is CASSLDDRNTGELFF. CDR3 DNA: TGCGCCAGCAGCTTGGATGACAGGAACACCGGGGAGCTGTTTTTT.

The chain carries TRBV5-5 and TRBJ2-2, with 9 bases aligning to TRBD2. V shed 0 bases, J shed 4 bases, and the junction held 4 bases outside the gene matches. CDR1 and CDR2 from the germline V gene are SGHKS and YYEKEE (reference sequence). This CDR3 has 16 amino acids. CDR3 protein: CASSLVAGGRTGELFF. CDR3 nucleotides: TGTGCCAGCAGCTTGGTGGCGGGAGGGCGCACCGGGGAGCTGTTTTTT.

This clonotype was observed a handful of times. V is TRBV13 and J is TRBJ2-2, with D possibly matching TRBD1 (5 bases). Between the trimmed V and J ends, which lost 1 base and 6 bases, there was a span of 12 bases. This CDR3 is built from 15 residues. Germline assignment: CDR1 PRHDT and CDR2 FYEKMQ (reference sequence). The CDR3 bases are TGTGCCAGCAGCTTAGCCCTCCAGGGATCCGGGGAGCTGTTTTTT. Translated, it gives CASSLALQGSGELFF. The entire variable domain, with the rest obtained from reference TRBV13 and TRBJ2-2, is as follows: AAGVIQSPRHLIKEKRETATLKCYPIPRHDTVYWYQQGPGQDPQFLISFYEKMQSDKGSIPDRFSAQQFSDYHSELNMSSLELGDSALYFCASSLALQGSGELFFGEGSRLTVL.

There are a few counts of this clonotype. This chain connects TRBV18 to TRBJ1-1, with 9 bases identical to TRBD1. V lost 8 bases, J lost 4 bases, and 11 bases stayed unmatched. The CDR3 is 15 amino acids. Germline V gives CDR1 KGHSH, CDR2 LQKENI. CDR3: CASTPGQGRLTEAFF. CDR3 bases: TGTGCCAGCACCCCGGGACAGGGTCGGCTCACTGAAGCTTTCTTT.

This clonotype appeared a few times. The chain recombines TRBV19 with TRBJ1-4, with D possibly being TRBD1 (6 bases). The CDR3 contains 15 residues. The V end lost 4 bases, the J end lost 4 bases, and 13 bases lay between the germline ends. Germline CDR1 and CDR2: LNHDA and SQIVND (reference sequence). This chain's CDR3 is CASSTLGQSNEKLFF. The CDR3 coding sequence is TGTGCCAGTAGTACTCTAGGACAGAGTAATGAAAAACTGTTTTTT.

The chain couples TRBV7-2 to TRBJ2-7; no clear D gene. Germline V gene lookup returns CDR1 SGHTA and CDR2 FQGNSA. This CDR3 is built from 13 residues. Trimming left V 1 base short and J 5 bases short, with 9 bases between. CDR3: CASSLVVANEQYF. CDR3 bases: TGTGCCAGCAGCTTAGTAGTAGCTAACGAGCAGTACTTC.

This clonotype came up a few times. The genes are TRBV9 and TRBJ1-4, with TRBD1 matching over 7 bases. The CDR3 is 17 amino acids. CDR1 SGDLS and CDR2 YYNGEE come from the germline V gene. Trimming at V came to 2 bases and at J to 0 bases, leaving 7 bases not matched to a gene. CDR3 protein: CASSVGDRIATNEKLFF. The DNA for the CDR3 is TGTGCCAGCAGCGTCGGGGACAGAATCGCAACTAATGAAAAACTGTTTTTT.

This sequence joins TRBV29-1 and TRBJ1-1, with a weak D call TRBD1 (5 bases). Germline V gene lookup returns CDR1 SQVTM and CDR2 ANQGSEA. The V gene lost 3 bases and the J gene lost 5 bases, with 10 bases spanning the gap. This CDR3 has 12 residues. CDR3 coding DNA: TGCAGCGTTGATCGGGGGAATACTGAAGCTTTCTTT. Translated: CSVDRGNTEAFF.

This clonotype was counted a few times. V gene TRBV5-6 combines with J gene TRBJ1-1, with D possibly TRBD1 on 5 matching bases. V dropped 4 bases and J dropped 4 bases, with 8 bases sitting between them. Germline CDR1 is SGHDT and CDR2 is YYEEEE. There are 12 residues in the CDR3. CDR3 coding DNA: TGTGCCAGCAGCGTAAGGGGCACTGAAGCTTTCTTT. It yields the protein CASSVRGTEAFF.

This clonotype was observed a handful of times. This chain connects TRBV10-3 to TRBJ2-7; the match to TRBD1 covers 8 bases. CDR1 ENHRY and CDR2 SYGVKD come from the germline V gene. The ends lost 0 bases at V and 5 bases at J; junction bases unmatched: 9. CDR3 length: 16 amino acids. CDR3 nucleotides: TGTGCCATCAGTGAGTCGCCGGGACAGGCGACCCACGAGCAGTACTTC. Its protein product is CAISESPGQATHEQYF.

The chain joins TRBV5-1 to TRBJ2-1; D gene unclear. Trimming took 0 bases from V and 0 from J, leaving 13 bases between them. The CDR3 totals 17 residues. CDR1 and CDR2 from the germline V gene are SGHRS and YFSETQ. The CDR3 coding sequence is TGCGCCAGCAGCTTGGCGGGTGGAAGAAGCTCCTACAATGAGCAGTTCTTC. This gives the protein CASSLAGGRSSYNEQFF.

The V and J genes are TRBV5-1 and TRBJ2-7; 11 bases are shared with TRBD2. This CDR3 spans 16 amino acids. J gave up 0 bases and V 2 bases, and 4 bases lay outside the gene matches. CDR1 and CDR2 (germline): SGHRS, YFSETQ. The CDR3 spells CASSLTSGGISYEQYF. The CDR3 DNA sequence: TGCGCCAGCAGCTTAACTAGCGGGGGTATCTCCTACGAGCAGTACTTC.

The genes are TRBV5-1 and TRBJ2-1; 8 nucleotides match TRBD2. Trimming at V came to 0 bases and at J to 12 bases, leaving 11 bases not matched to a gene. The CDR3 runs 15 residues. Germline values: CDR1 SGHRS, CDR2 YFSETQ. CDR3 protein: CASSLATTGGPSQFF. CDR3 bases: TGCGCCAGCAGCTTGGCCACGACGGGAGGGCCGTCGCAGTTCTTC.

This clonotype is a singleton in its sample. DNA for the CDR3: TGTGCCAGCAGTTCCACGGGACAGGCGAACACTGAAGCTTTCTTT. Translated: CASSSTGQANTEAFF. The chain combines TRBV12-3 or TRBV12-4 with TRBJ1-1; 8 bases are a match to TRBD1. The CDR3 loop spans 15 amino acids. Germline trimming cut 4 bases from V and 1 base from J; bases unmatched to any gene: 5.

This chain uses TRBV6-5 with TRBJ2-1, with 12 positions matching TRBD2. The ends lost 6 bases at V and 10 bases at J; junction bases unmatched: 10. CDR3 size: 15 residues. CDR1 is MNHEY, CDR2 SVGAGI, per germline. CDR3 coding DNA: TGTGCCAGCAGCGAAACTAGCGGGGGGCCCTCGGAGCAGTTCTTC. Amino acid sequence: CASSETSGGPSEQFF.